A selection of T cell receptor beta chains follows, all from one sample in a study of cytotoxic CD8 clonotypes in ibrutinib-treated CLL. Produced via immunoSEQ multiplex PCR; TCRdb's table is partial and in-frame only. Of some 200,000 clones listed, around 72% are singletons. The material sequenced was PBMCs, taken after 24 months of ibrutinib treatment. These TCRs come from a human donor with chronic lymphocytic leukemia. Both conserved end residues are part of each CDR3. Fields, in order: CDR3 length, J gene, D gene, clone size, V gene, CDR3 protein, CDR3 DNA. D genes are given only for firm matches. Size is stated for part of the rows, as once, few or many counts, or as a class when the clone is expanded.

>12|TRBJ2-1|TRBD2|.|TRBV30
CAWSGQGLAAFF
TGTGCCTGGAGTGGCCAAGGACTAGCGGCGTTCTTC
>14|TRBJ2-7|TRBD2|.|TRBV6-1
CASMRREDSYEQYF
TGTGCCAGCATGCGGCGGGAGGATTCCTACGAGCAGTACTTC
>15|TRBJ1-2|.|.|TRBV9
CASSVWGGLADGYTF
TGTGCCAGCAGCGTATGGGGGGGGCTGGCGGATGGCTACACCTTC
>14|TRBJ1-5|.|.|TRBV6-5
CASKLSGIGQPQHF
TGTGCCAGCAAGTTGTCGGGAATCGGTCAGCCCCAGCATTTT
>14|TRBJ1-2|.|.|TRBV6-6
CASSYLEREGGYTF
TGTGCCAGCAGTTACCTCGAGAGGGAGGGTGGCTACACCTTC
>12|TRBJ2-7|.|.|TRBV7-2
CASNLDGYEQYF
TGTGCCAGCAACCTGGACGGCTACGAGCAGTACTTC
>13|TRBJ1-5|.|.|TRBV10-3
CASSGAGNQPQHF
TGTGCCAGTTCGGGGGCGGGCAATCAGCCCCAGCATTTT
>17|TRBJ2-3|.|once|TRBV29-1
CSVGRRMPAWSTDTQYF
TGCAGCGTTGGACGGAGGATGCCCGCATGGAGCACAGATACGCAGTATTTT
>13|TRBJ2-7|.|once|TRBV4-2
CASSLQGGDEQYF
TGTGCCAGCAGCCTCCAAGGGGGGGACGAGCAGTACTTC
>17|TRBJ2-1|TRBD2|.|TRBV5-1
CASSLAAGGTSYNEQFF
TGCGCCAGCAGCTTGGCCGCGGGAGGGACTTCCTACAATGAGCAGTTCTTC
>15|TRBJ2-1|.|.|TRBV5-1
CASSLEGDPRGEQFF
TGCGCCAGCAGCTTAGAAGGGGACCCACGAGGAGAGCAGTTCTTC
>14|TRBJ2-1|.|.|TRBV6-5
CASSSRDKYNEQFF
TGTGCCAGCAGTAGCCGGGACAAATACAATGAGCAGTTCTTC
>14|TRBJ2-7|.|.|TRBV19
CASSIEISSYEQYF
TGTGCCAGTAGTATAGAAATTAGCTCCTACGAGCAGTACTTC
>14|TRBJ2-7|.|once|TRBV30
CACQLWAGTYEQYF
TGTGCCTGCCAGCTTTGGGCGGGGACCTACGAGCAGTACTTC
>17|TRBJ2-3|TRBD2|few|TRBV4-3
CASSQVLTGGGTDTQYF
TGCGCCAGCAGCCAGGTCCTCACGGGGGGGGGCACAGATACGCAGTATTTT
>13|TRBJ2-1|.|.|TRBV11-3
CASSPGLGRGQFF
TGTGCCAGCAGCCCTGGACTCGGGCGGGGGCAGTTCTTC
>16|TRBJ2-2|.|.|TRBV4-3
CASSQDRLGSTGELFF
TGCGCCAGCAGCCAAGATAGGTTGGGGAGTACCGGGGAGCTGTTTTTT
>13|TRBJ2-7|.|.|TRBV7-2
CASAWGLPYEQYF
TGTGCAAGCGCATGGGGACTCCCCTACGAGCAGTACTTC
>11|TRBJ2-2|.|.|TRBV6-1
CASSHGGELFF
TGTGCCAGCAGCCACGGAGGCGAGCTGTTTTTT
>10|TRBJ2-7|.|.|TRBV10-3
CAAGSYEQYF
TGTGCCGCGGGGTCCTACGAGCAGTACTTC
>13|TRBJ2-7|TRBD1|.|TRBV30
CAWSAGGINEQYF
TGTGCCTGGAGTGCAGGGGGCATAAACGAGCAGTACTTC
>14|TRBJ1-2|.|.|TRBV4-1
CASSQDPDIRGYTF
TGCGCCAGCAGCCAAGACCCAGACATCAGAGGCTACACCTTC
>15|TRBJ1-3|.|.|TRBV30
CAWSVPPGLGNTIYF
TGTGCCTGGAGTGTACCCCCAGGGCTGGGAAACACCATATATTTT
>16|TRBJ2-7|TRBD2|once|TRBV6-5
CASSYWGTSGTYEQYF
TGTGCCAGCAGTTACTGGGGGACTAGCGGTACCTACGAGCAGTACTTC
>13|TRBJ2-3|.|few|TRBV30
CAVSSRLTDTQYF
TGTGCCGTTTCGTCAAGACTGACAGATACGCAGTATTTT
>16|TRBJ2-1|TRBD2|.|TRBV5-1
CASSLGVAGHYNEQFF
TGCGCCAGCAGCTTGGGGGTAGCGGGACACTACAATGAGCAGTTCTTC
>14|TRBJ1-1|.|.|TRBV27
CASSFYSGSTEAFF
TGTGCCAGCAGTTTTTATTCGGGGAGCACTGAAGCTTTCTTT
>15|TRBJ2-3|.|.|TRBV5-1
CASSLEYRITDTQYF
TGCGCCAGCAGCTTGGAGTATCGGATCACAGATACGCAGTATTTT
>13|TRBJ1-2|.|once|TRBV7-2
CASSSRLVGGYTF
TGTGCCAGCAGCTCCCGACTAGTGGGTGGCTACACCTTC
>14|TRBJ1-2|.|few|TRBV27
CASRGIPANYGYTF
TGTGCCAGCAGAGGGATTCCAGCTAACTATGGCTACACCTTC
>13|TRBJ1-2|.|.|TRBV25-1
CASSEEGGYGYTF
TGTGCCAGCAGTGAGGAGGGAGGGTATGGCTACACCTTC
>17|TRBJ1-2|TRBD1|few|TRBV4-1
CASSQPLEGARNYGYTF
TGCGCCAGCAGCCAGCCCTTGGAGGGGGCGCGCAACTATGGCTACACCTTC
>13|TRBJ2-7|TRBD2|.|TRBV28
CASSRAAGGEQYF
TGTGCCAGCAGCAGGGCGGCGGGGGGCGAGCAGTACTTC
>14|TRBJ1-2|.|.|TRBV19
CASSIDGRVGGYTF
TGTGCCAGTAGTATAGATGGCAGGGTAGGTGGCTACACCTTC
>12|TRBJ2-7|TRBD1|.|TRBV29-1
CSVKGQGGEQYF
TGCAGCGTTAAAGGACAGGGTGGCGAGCAGTACTTC
>15|TRBJ2-1|TRBD2|.|TRBV28
CASSPLAGAYNEQFF
TGTGCCAGCAGTCCCTTGGCGGGGGCCTACAATGAGCAGTTCTTC
>15|TRBJ2-1|TRBD2|.|TRBV7-9
CASSLGLAGVTEQFF
TGTGCCAGCAGCTTAGGACTAGCGGGAGTAACTGAGCAGTTCTTC
>16|TRBJ2-5|TRBD1|.|TRBV6-1
CASSGQGVGGRETQYF
TGTGCCAGCAGTGGTCAGGGGGTCGGAGGCCGGGAGACCCAGTACTTC